Sequencing of this TCR beta chain was carried out in a study of siplizumab effects on memory and regulatory T cells. Concerning this clone: Its cognate antigen is unknown.

Method: immunoSEQ multiplex PCR; TCRdb's copy keeps in-frame clones and lacks some. The table records about 52,000 clones, about 97% of them present only once. Study-wide points: Researchers could not give a naive or memory phenotype to roughly 75-97% of proliferating CD4+ or CD8+ clones. Researchers could map only a minor fraction of alloreactive clones to unstimulated subsets. Alloreactive sequences tracing back to unstimulated CD4+ memory cells fell significantly with siplizumab. The study found naive T cells seemingly more diverse than memory cells and seemingly major alloresponse contributors.

Germline V gene data show CDR1 as MDHEN and CDR2 as SYDVKM. The CDR3 is 14 residues long. V was pared by 3 bases and J by 1 base, with 9 bases between. The receptor's source is a human donor in good health. The specimen was naive CD4+ T cells sorted from blood. The chain employs TRBV28 and TRBJ1-1; D is unclear. This CDR3 reads CASSLLPSNTEAFF. The CDR3 nucleotides read TGTGCCAGCAGTTTGTTACCGTCGAACACTGAAGCTTTCTTT.